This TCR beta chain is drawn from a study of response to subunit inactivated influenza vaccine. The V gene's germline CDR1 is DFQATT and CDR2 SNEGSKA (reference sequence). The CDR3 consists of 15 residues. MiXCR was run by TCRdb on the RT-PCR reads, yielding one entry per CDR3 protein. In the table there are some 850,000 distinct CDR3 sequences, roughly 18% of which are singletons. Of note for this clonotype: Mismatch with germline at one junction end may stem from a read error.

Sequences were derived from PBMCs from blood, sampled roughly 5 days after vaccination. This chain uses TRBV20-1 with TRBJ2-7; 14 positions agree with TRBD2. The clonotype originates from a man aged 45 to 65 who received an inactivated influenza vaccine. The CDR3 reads CSARDLKRLAGGVHF. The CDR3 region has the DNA TGCAGTGCTAGAGATTTGAAGCGACTAGCGGGAGGGGTACACTTC.